Below, one T cell receptor beta chain is given with its context. The protocol was immunoSEQ multiplex PCR, while the TCRdb copy is restricted to in-frame clones and leaves out a portion. The sample has about 180,000 clones; approximately 86% are singletons. This record comes from a study of T cell responses to AZD1222 COVID-19 vaccine. With 7 bases removed from V and 1 base from J, the gap between germline ends came to 10 bases. The CDR3 has 13 amino acids. Germline assignment: CDR1 MNHEY and CDR2 SVGAGI. The genes are TRBV6-5 and TRBJ1-2, with D hard to call. The source is an adult in good health. Source: peripheral blood, taken on day 0 of AZD1222 vaccination. CDR3 sequence reads: CASKRDGNYGYTF. CDR3 DNA sequence: TGTGCCAGCAAAAGAGACGGTAACTATGGCTACACCTTC.